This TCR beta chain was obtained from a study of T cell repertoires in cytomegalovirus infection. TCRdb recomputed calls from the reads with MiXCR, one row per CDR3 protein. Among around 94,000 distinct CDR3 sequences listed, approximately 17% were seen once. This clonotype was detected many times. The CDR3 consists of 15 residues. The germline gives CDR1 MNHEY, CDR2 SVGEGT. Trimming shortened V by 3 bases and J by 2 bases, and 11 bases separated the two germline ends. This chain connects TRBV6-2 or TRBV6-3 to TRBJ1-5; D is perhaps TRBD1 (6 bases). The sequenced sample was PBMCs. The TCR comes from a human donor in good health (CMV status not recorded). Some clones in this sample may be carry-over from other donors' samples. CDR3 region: CASSYEGGGNQPQHF. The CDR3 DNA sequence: TGTGCCAGCAGTTATGAGGGGGGGGGCAATCAGCCCCAGCATTTT.